The clone carrying this T cell receptor beta chain was counted ten times or more. Its antigen is undetermined. This entry belongs to a study of identical twins. The study, taken as a whole, reports: Twin pairs had excess sharing that was weaker in beta out-of-frame sequences. Insertions were reduced in abundant cord blood beta clonotypes but not in memory repertoires.

This CDR3 has 15 residues. Losses at the gene ends were 3 bases for V and 1 base for J; bases not matched to a gene: 3. Template switching (which added a universal primer site) was used, and cDNA carried unique molecular identifiers. TCRdb recomputed calls from the 5' RACE reads with MiXCR, one row per CDR3 protein. Counted here are approximately 490,000 distinct CDR3 sequences, around 22% occurring once; the ten biggest clones make up approximately 0.49%. The data were also submitted as part of a second study, on yellow fever vaccine responses in identical twins. From that report: Convergence reportedly seemed to mark part of the twins' vaccine T cell response, with personalization marking the rest.

The rearrangement links TRBV12-3 or TRBV12-4 to TRBJ2-5; the match to TRBD1 covers 9 bases. Sample: CD4+ T cells sorted from blood. This TCR came from a woman under 30 in good health. This CDR3 is CASSLDRGGQETQYF. CDR3 coding DNA: TGTGCCAGCAGTTTGGACAGGGGAGGCCAAGAGACCCAGTACTTC.